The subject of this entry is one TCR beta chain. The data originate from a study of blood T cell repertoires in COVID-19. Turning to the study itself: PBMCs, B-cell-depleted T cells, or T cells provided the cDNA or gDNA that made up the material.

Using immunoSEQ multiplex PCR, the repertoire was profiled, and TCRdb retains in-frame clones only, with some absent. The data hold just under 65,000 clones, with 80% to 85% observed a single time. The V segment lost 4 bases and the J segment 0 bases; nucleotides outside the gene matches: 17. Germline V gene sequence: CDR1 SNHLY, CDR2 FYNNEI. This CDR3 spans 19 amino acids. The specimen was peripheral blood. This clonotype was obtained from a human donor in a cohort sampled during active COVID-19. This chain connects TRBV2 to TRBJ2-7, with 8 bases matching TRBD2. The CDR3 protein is CASSGDRGTSGLFSYEQYF. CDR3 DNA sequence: TGTGCCAGCAGTGGGGACCGCGGTACTAGCGGACTTTTCTCCTACGAGCAGTACTTC.